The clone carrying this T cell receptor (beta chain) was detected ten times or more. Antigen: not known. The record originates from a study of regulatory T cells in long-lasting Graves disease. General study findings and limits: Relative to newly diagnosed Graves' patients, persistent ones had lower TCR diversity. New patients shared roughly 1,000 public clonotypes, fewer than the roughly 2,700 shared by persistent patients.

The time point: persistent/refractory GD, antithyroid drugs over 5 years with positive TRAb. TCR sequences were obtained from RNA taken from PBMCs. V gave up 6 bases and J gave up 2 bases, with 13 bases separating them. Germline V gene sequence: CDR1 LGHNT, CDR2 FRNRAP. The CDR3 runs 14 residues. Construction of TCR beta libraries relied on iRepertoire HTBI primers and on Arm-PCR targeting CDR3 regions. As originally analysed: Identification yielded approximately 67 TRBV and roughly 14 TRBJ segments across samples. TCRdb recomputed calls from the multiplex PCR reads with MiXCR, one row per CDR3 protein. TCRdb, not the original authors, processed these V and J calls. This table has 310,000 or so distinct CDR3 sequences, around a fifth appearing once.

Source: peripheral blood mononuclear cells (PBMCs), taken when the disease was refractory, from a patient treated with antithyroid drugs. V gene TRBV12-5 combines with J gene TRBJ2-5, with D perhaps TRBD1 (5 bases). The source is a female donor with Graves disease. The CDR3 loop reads CASGSDTTQETQYF. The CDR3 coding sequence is TGTGCTAGTGGCTCGGACACTACACAAGAGACCCAGTACTTC.